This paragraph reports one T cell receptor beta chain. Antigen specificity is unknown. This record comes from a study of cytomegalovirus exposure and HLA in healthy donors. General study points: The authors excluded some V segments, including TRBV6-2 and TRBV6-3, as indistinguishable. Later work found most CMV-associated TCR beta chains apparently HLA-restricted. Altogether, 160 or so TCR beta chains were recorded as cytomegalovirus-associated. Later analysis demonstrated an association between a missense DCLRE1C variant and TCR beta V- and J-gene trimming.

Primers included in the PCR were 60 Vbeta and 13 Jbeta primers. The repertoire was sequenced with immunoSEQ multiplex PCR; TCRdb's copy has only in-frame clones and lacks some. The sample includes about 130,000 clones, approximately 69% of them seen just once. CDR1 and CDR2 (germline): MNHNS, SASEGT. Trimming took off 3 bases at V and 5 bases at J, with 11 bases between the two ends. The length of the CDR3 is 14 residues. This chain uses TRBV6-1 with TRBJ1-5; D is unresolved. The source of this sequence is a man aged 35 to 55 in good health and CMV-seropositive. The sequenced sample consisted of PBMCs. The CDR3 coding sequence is TGTGCCAGCAGTGAGTCGGCAGGTCATCAGCCCCAGCATTTT. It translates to CASSESAGHQPQHF.